This T cell receptor (beta chain) appears in the sequencing data of a study of control samples from healthy donors and cancer patients. Method: immunoSEQ multiplex PCR; TCRdb's copy keeps in-frame clones and lacks some. The sample lists about 61,000 clones; about 90% were seen once. CDR1 is LGHDT, CDR2 YNNKEL, per germline (reference sequence). V lost 5 bases, J lost 7 bases, and 5 bases stayed unmatched. CDR3 length: 13 amino acids. Sequencing was performed on PBMCs. The receptor's source is a man in his sixties with colorectal cancer. This chain connects TRBV3-1 (or the pseudogene TRBV3-2) to TRBJ1-2, with 9 bases aligning to TRBD1. The chain's CDR3 is CASSWTGERGYTF. The CDR3 coding sequence is TGTGCCAGCAGCTGGACAGGGGAGCGTGGCTACACCTTC.